This TCR beta chain was sequenced during a study of blood T cell repertoires in COVID-19 (dated by TCRdb to 2019 to 2021). For the study in its entirety: Samples from collaborators originated in the United States, Italy and Spain and spanned both the acute and convalescent phases of COVID-19. Deeply sampled blood TCRbeta repertoires from subjects exposed to, actively infected with, or recovered from COVID-19 were included in the dataset. Where HLA class I and class II types were available, the types were taken from metadata supplied by the sample provider, not from assay-based typing. The repertoires were released in a freely available public database meant as a resource for research on the immune response to SARS-CoV-2. The samples were drawn from two sources: the first 160 participants of the ongoing ImmuneRACE study, and over 1,000 subjects contributed by 6 global collaborators. The sample metadata nearly always contained a de-identified subject ID, COVID-19 status, age in years and sex. The material from the prospective study consisted of cDNA or gDNA derived from T cells, B-cell-depleted T cells, or PBMCs. Beyond this particular receptor, the publication reports: How much clinical and demographic metadata was included differed by source and by participant, and the metadata was provided uncurated.

The immunoSEQ Assay, a bias-controlled multiplex PCR, was used to amplify TCRbeta CDR3 regions from genomic DNA. For the original study's pipeline: Nucleated cell counts per sample were estimated from amplification of reference gene primers within the assay. To quantify the absolute abundance of each unique TCRbeta CDR3 rearrangement, sequence reads were collapsed and filtered. Productive Simpson clonality was computed per sample as the square root of Simpson's diversity index over productive rearrangements. TCRdb provides this immuneACCESS table in a form limited to in-frame rearrangements. Some clones are lacking; in checked studies, under half of them reflect an unresolved V gene, and why the rest are absent is not known. V and J calls and clone size are given by that table; D and trimming were obtained from the DNA. Counted in this sample were a few hundred thousand clones; 85% to 90% of them appeared once. The top ten constitute around 9.6% of the sample.

In the germline V gene, CDR1 corresponds to SGHNT and CDR2 to YENEEA. Its CDR3 holds 13 amino acids, cysteine through phenylalanine. Kept here is only the CDR3 DNA, which spans 39 bases and is read in frame from base 1. V trim: 6 bases; J trim: 6 bases; unmatched bases: 6. One collaborating source in Seattle enrolled patients during active infection and followed them longitudinally through the course of disease. The collaborating institutions used their own protocols to collect whole blood in K2EDTA tubes. Collaborator samples were shipped for TCRbeta analysis as frozen whole blood, isolated PBMCs, or DNA extracted from either sample type. Worth noting for this clone: Its antigen specificity is not known. No much larger clonotype is one base removed from it; base qualities were not supplied.

The rearrangement combines TRBV11-3 with TRBJ2-7; 9 nucleotides in the junction match TRBD1. The source material was peripheral blood. The TCR was taken from a woman in her 50s with COVID-19, enrolled during active disease. The encoded CDR3 is CASSPGQGTEQYF. The DNA sequence is as follows: TGTGCCAGCAGTCCGGGACAGGGTACCGAGCAGTACTTC.